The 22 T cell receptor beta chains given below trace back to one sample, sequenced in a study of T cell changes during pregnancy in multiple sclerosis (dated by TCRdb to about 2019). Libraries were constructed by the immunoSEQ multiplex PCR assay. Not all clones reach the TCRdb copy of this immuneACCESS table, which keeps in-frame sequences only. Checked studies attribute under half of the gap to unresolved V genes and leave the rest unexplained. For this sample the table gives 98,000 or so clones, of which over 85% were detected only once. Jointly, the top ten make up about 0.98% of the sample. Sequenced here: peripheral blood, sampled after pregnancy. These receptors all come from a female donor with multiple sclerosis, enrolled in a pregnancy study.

CDR3 DNA sequence: TGTGCCAGCAGCCCCAGGGTAGCGGGAGTGGCGAGCACAGATACGCAGTATTTT. Translation gives CASSPRVAGVASTDTQYF. The chain joins TRBV7-9 to TRBJ2-3, with 9 bases lining up with TRBD2. The V segment lost 5 bases and the J segment 0 bases; nucleotides outside the gene matches: 12. CDR3 length: 18 residues. Germline V gene data show CDR1 as SEHNR and CDR2 as FQNEAQ (reference sequence).

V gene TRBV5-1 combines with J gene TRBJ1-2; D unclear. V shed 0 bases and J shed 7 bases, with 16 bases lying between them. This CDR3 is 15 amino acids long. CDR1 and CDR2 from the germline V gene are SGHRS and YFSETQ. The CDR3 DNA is TGCGCCAGCAGCTTGGAAGGTCATTTGGGAGTTGGCTACACCTTC. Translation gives CASSLEGHLGVGYTF.

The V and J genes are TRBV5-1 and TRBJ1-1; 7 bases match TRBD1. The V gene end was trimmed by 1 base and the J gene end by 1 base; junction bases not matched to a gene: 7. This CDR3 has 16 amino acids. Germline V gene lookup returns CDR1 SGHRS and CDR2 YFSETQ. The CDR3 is CASSLRGGETNTEAFF. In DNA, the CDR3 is TGCGCCAGCAGCTTGAGAGGGGGCGAAACGAACACTGAAGCTTTCTTT.

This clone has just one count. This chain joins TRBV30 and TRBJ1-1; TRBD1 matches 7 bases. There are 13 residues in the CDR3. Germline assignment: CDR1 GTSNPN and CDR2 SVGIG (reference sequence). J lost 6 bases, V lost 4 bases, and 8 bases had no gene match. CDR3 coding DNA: TGTGCCTGGACCACGACAGGGATACCTGAAGCTTTCTTT. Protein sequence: CAWTTTGIPEAFF.

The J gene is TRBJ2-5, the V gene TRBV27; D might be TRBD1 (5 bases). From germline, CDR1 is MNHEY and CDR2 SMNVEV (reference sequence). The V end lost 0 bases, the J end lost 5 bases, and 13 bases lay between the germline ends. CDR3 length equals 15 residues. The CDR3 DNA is TGTGCCAGCAGTTTATCGGGGCCGCCTACTGAGACCCAGTACTTC. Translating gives CASSLSGPPTETQYF.

CDR3 sequence reads: CAWNHLGRNQPQHF. The CDR3 bases are TGTGCCTGGAATCATCTGGGGCGCAATCAGCCCCAGCATTTT. The V call is TRBV30, the J call TRBJ1-5; possible D gene TRBD1, 5 bases. V lost 4 bases, J lost 2 bases, and 12 bases lay in between. The CDR3 covers 14 residues. Germline V gene sequence: CDR1 GTSNPN, CDR2 SVGIG (reference sequence).

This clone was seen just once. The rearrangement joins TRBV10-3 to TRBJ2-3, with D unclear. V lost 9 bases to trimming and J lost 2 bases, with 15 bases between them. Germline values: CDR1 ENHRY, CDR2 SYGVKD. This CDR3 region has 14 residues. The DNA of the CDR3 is TGTGCCATTTCTTTAGACTCGAACACAGATACGCAGTATTTT. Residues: CAISLDSNTDTQYF.

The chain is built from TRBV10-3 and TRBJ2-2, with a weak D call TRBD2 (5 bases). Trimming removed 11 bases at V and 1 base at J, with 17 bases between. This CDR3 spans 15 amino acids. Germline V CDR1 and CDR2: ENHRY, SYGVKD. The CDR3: CALEGAEMNTGELFF. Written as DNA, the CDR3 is TGTGCCCTCGAAGGAGCGGAGATGAACACCGGGGAGCTGTTTTTT.

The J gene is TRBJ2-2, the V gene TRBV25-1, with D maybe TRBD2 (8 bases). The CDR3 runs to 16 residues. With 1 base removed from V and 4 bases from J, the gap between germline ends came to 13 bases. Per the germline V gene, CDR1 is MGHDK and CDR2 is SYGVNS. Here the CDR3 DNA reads TGTGCCAGCAGTGAATTAGCGGGACAGAGCACCGGGGAGCTGTTTTTT. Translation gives CASSELAGQSTGELFF.

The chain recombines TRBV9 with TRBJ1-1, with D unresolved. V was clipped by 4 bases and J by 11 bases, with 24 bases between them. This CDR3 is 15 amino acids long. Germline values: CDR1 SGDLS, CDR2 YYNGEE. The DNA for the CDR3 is TGTGCCAGCAGCTCAGACCCCTCTTCCACGGCGCGGGCTTTCTTT. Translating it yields CASSSDPSSTARAFF.

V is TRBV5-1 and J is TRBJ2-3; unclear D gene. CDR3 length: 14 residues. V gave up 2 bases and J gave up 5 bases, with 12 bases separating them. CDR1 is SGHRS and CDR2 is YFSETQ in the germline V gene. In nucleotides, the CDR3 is TGCGCCAGCAGCTTACACCTCGAGGAAGATACGCAGTATTTT. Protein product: CASSLHLEEDTQYF.

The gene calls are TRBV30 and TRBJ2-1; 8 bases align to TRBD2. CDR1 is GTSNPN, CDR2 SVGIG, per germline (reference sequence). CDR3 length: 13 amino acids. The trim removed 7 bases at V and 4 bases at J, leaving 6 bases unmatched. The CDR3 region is CAYGSGTYNEQFF. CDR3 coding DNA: TGTGCCTATGGTAGCGGGACATACAATGAGCAGTTCTTC.

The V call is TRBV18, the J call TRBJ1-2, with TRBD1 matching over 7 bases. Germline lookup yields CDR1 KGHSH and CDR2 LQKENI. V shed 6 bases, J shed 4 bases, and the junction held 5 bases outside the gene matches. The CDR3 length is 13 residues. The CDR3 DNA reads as TGTGCCAGCTCGCCTAAGGGGGCCTATGGCTACACCTTC. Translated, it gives CASSPKGAYGYTF.

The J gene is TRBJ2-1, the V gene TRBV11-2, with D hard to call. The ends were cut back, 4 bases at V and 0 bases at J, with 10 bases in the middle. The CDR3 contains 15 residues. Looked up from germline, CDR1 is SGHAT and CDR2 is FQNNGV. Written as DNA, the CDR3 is TGTGCCAGCAGCTCTACCCCCCACTCCTACAATGAGCAGTTCTTC. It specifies CASSSTPHSYNEQFF.

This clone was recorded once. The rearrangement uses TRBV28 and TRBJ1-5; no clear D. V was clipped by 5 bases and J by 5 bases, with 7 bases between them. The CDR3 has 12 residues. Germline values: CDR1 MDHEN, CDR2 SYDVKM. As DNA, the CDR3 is TGTGCCAGCAGTCCCCCAGATCAGCCCCAGCATTTT. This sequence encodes CASSPPDQPQHF.

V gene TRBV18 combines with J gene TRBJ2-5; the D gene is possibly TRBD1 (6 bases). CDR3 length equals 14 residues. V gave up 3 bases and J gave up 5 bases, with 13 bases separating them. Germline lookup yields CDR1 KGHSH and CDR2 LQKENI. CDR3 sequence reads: CASSPPRQAETQYF. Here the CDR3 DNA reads TGTGCCAGCTCACCCCCCAGACAGGCCGAGACCCAGTACTTC.

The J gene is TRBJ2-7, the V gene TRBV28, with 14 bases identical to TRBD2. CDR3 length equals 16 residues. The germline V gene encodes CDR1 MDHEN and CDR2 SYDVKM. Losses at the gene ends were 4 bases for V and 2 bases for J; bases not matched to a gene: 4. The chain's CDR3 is CASSWTSGRPAYEQYF. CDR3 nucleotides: TGTGCCAGCAGTTGGACTAGCGGGAGGCCCGCCTACGAGCAGTACTTC.

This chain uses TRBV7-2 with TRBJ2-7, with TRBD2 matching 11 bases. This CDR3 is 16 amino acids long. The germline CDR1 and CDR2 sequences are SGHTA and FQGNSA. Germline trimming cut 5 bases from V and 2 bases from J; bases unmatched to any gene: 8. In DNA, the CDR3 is TGTGCCAGCAGCCGCGGACTAGCGGGCCACACCTACGAGCAGTACTTC. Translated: CASSRGLAGHTYEQYF.

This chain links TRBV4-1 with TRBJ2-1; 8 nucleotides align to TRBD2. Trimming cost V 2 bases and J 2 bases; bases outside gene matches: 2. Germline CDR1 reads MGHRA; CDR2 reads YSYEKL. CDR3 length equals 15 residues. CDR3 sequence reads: CASSQTSGPYNEQFF. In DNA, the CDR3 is TGCGCCAGCAGCCAAACTAGCGGCCCCTACAATGAGCAGTTCTTC.

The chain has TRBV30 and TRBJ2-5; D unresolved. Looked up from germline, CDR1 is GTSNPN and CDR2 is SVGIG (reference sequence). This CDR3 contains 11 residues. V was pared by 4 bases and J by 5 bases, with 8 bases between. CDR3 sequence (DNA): TGTGCCTGGACAGCGCTGGAGACCCAGTACTTC. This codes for CAWTALETQYF.

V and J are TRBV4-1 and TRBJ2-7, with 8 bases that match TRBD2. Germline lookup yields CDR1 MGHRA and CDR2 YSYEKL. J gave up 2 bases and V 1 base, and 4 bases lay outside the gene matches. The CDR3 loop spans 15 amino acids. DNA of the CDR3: TGCGCCAGCAGCCAAGGACTAGCGAGCCCCTACGAGCAGTACTTC. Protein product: CASSQGLASPYEQYF.

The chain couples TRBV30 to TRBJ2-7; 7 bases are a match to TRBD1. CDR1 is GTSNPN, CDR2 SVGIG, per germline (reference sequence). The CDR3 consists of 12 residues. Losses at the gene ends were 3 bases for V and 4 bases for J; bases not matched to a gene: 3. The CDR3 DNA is TGTGCCTGGAGCAGGGGGTTGTACGAGCAGTACTTC. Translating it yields CAWSRGLYEQYF. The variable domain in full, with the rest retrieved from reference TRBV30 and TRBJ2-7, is SQTIHQWPATLVQPVGSPLSLECTVEGTSNPNLYWYRQAAGRGLQLLFYSVGIGQISSEVPQNLSASRPQDRQFILSSKKLLLSDSGFYLCAWSRGLYEQYFGPGTRLTVT.